Each of the 29 T cell receptor beta chains below was sequenced from the same sample in a study of blood T cell repertoires in COVID-19. Some clones are missing from TCRdb's copy, which holds only in-frame ones; the method was immunoSEQ multiplex PCR. This table holds 250,000 or so clones, around 83% found once. The sample was PBMCs or T cells enriched from blood (not recorded which). The receptors originated from a woman in her forties or fifties who had been exposed to COVID-19.

This clone has only one observation. The rearrangement uses TRBV18 and TRBJ2-2, with D possibly matching TRBD2 (6 bases). Germline V gene data show CDR1 as KGHSH and CDR2 as LQKENI. Deletions cut 3 bases from V and 1 base from J, with 12 bases between. The CDR3 has 16 residues. The DNA of the CDR3 is TGTGCCAGCTCACCGCGGGACGGGATGAACACCGGGGAGCTGTTTTTT. It translates to CASSPRDGMNTGELFF.

The chain joins TRBV5-5 to TRBJ2-2; 7 bases are shared with TRBD1. CDR1 is SGHKS, CDR2 YYEKEE, per germline (reference sequence). V was clipped by 4 bases and J by 5 bases; unmatched bases: 8. The CDR3 spans 15 residues. This chain's CDR3 is CASSQGDGWTGELFF. CDR3 sequence (DNA): TGTGCCAGCAGCCAGGGGGACGGCTGGACCGGGGAGCTGTTTTTT.

V gene TRBV5-6 combines with J gene TRBJ1-2; no definite D call. This CDR3 contains 14 residues. V lost 0 bases and J lost 3, with 9 bases in between. Germline CDR1 is SGHDT and CDR2 is YYEEEE. Here the CDR3 DNA reads TGTGCCAGCAGCTTGGTCAGGCAGGACTATGGCTACACCTTC. This encodes CASSLVRQDYGYTF.

J is TRBJ1-1 and V is TRBV10-3; D remains ambiguous. Germline CDR1 and CDR2: ENHRY and SYGVKD. There are 14 residues in the CDR3. With 2 bases removed from V and 5 bases from J, the gap between germline ends came to 12 bases. The CDR3 here is CAISEDTRGTEAFF. The CDR3 DNA follows: TGTGCCATCAGTGAGGACACCCGAGGGACTGAAGCTTTCTTT.

This sequence joins TRBV24-1 and TRBJ1-1, with 8 positions matching TRBD1. CDR1 is KGHDR, CDR2 SFDVKD, per germline. Losses at the gene ends were 5 bases for V and 10 bases for J; bases not matched to a gene: 11. CDR3 length: 14 amino acids. This chain's CDR3 is CATSAATGDNPAFF. The CDR3, as DNA: TGTGCCACCAGTGCGGCGACAGGGGACAATCCAGCTTTCTTT.

This chain joins TRBV6-5 and TRBJ2-7; 8 bases are a match to TRBD1. V dropped 6 bases and J dropped 2; count of bases not matched to a gene: 9. The CDR3 has 15 residues. CDR1 is MNHEY, CDR2 SVGAGI, per germline. The CDR3 region is CASRTYRGSAYEQYF. In DNA form, the CDR3 reads TGTGCCAGCAGAACCTACAGGGGGAGTGCCTACGAGCAGTACTTC.

V is TRBV19 and J is TRBJ2-1; tentatively, D is TRBD2 (5 bases). The CDR3 totals 14 residues. Germline-derived CDR1 and CDR2 are LNHDA and SQIVND (reference sequence). V lost 0 bases and J 8 bases, leaving 11 bases between the germline ends. The CDR3 bases are TGTGCCAGTAGTATAGATTTCCGGGAAGATGAGCAGTTCTTC. Its translation: CASSIDFREDEQFF.

This clone was detected only a few times. The chain joins TRBV7-9 to TRBJ2-1, with TRBD1 matching over 8 bases. J lost 6 bases, V lost 2 bases, and 6 bases had no gene match. The CDR3 runs 15 residues. Germline V gene lookup returns CDR1 SEHNR and CDR2 FQNEAQ (reference sequence). For the CDR3, the DNA is TGTGCCAGCAGCTTAAAACAGGGGGATCGCAATGAGCAGTTCTTC. It translates to CASSLKQGDRNEQFF.

The genes are TRBV3-1 (or the pseudogene TRBV3-2) and TRBJ2-3, with 9 bases lining up with TRBD2. The germline V gene encodes CDR1 LGHDT and CDR2 YNNKEL (reference sequence). The CDR3 is 14 residues long. V was clipped by 0 bases and J by 5 bases; unmatched bases: 0. CDR3 in DNA: TGTGCCAGCAGCCAAGATAGCGGGGGAGATACGCAGTATTTT. Translated: CASSQDSGGDTQYF.

The J gene is TRBJ1-6, the V gene TRBV5-4; tentatively, D is TRBD1 (6 bases). Germline V lookup: CDR1 SGHNT, CDR2 YYREEE (reference sequence). With 4 bases removed from V and 7 bases from J, the gap between germline ends came to 18 bases. The CDR3 extends over 16 amino acids. CDR3 sequence: CASSPNPGQSNSPLHF. The CDR3 DNA is TGTGCCAGCAGCCCGAACCCCGGACAGAGCAATTCACCCCTCCACTTT.

The chain links TRBV5-1 to TRBJ2-3; maybe TRBD1 (6 bases). Germline V gene data show CDR1 as SGHRS and CDR2 as YFSETQ. Deletions cut 4 bases from V and 0 bases from J, with 15 bases between. The CDR3 sequence is 16 residues long. CDR3 region: CASSHRTVGSTDTQYF. The CDR3 coding sequence is TGCGCCAGCAGCCACCGGACAGTCGGGAGCACAGATACGCAGTATTTT.

The rearrangement links TRBV5-6 to TRBJ1-6; D is ambiguous. Germline CDR1 reads SGHDT; CDR2 reads YYEEEE. This CDR3 has 13 amino acids. V was pared by 0 bases and J by 11 bases, with 9 bases between. This CDR3 is CASSLAVEAPLHF. The DNA of the CDR3 is TGTGCCAGCAGCTTGGCTGTGGAGGCACCCCTCCACTTT.

V is TRBV24-1 and J is TRBJ2-1, with D perhaps TRBD1 (5 bases). This CDR3 is built from 12 residues. The germline V gene encodes CDR1 KGHDR and CDR2 SFDVKD. The V gene lost 0 bases and the J gene lost 12 bases, with 8 bases spanning the gap. The CDR3 reads CATSDLNQGQFF. As DNA, the CDR3 is TGTGCCACCAGTGATTTGAATCAGGGGCAGTTCTTC.

The V gene is TRBV3-1 (or the pseudogene TRBV3-2), the J gene TRBJ1-2, with D possibly being TRBD1 (6 bases). The CDR3 runs 13 residues. Trimming took off 8 bases at V and 5 bases at J, with 15 bases between the two ends. CDR1 is LGHDT, CDR2 YNNKEL, per germline (reference sequence). The CDR3 DNA follows: TGTGCCAGCTGCATCAGGGGAGGGTATGGCTACACCTTC. Translated: CASCIRGGYGYTF.

The gene calls are TRBV19 and TRBJ1-2; D gene unclear. The CDR3 length is 14 residues. The ends were cut back, 3 bases at V and 4 bases at J, with 12 bases in the middle. Per germline, CDR1 LNHDA and CDR2 SQIVND (reference sequence). Here the CDR3 reads CASSIGGLGYGYTF. The CDR3 nucleotides are TGTGCCAGTAGTATTGGAGGGCTGGGCTATGGCTACACCTTC.

V is TRBV19 and J is TRBJ2-2, with 9 positions matching TRBD1. Germline CDR1 is LNHDA and CDR2 is SQIVND (reference sequence). V was clipped by 7 bases and J by 1 base; unmatched bases: 1. The CDR3 is made up of 14 amino acids. The chain's CDR3 is CASMGQGNTGELFF. CDR3 nucleotides: TGTGCCAGTATGGGACAGGGGAACACCGGGGAGCTGTTTTTT.

This chain uses TRBV27 with TRBJ2-6; 11 bases fit TRBD1. The CDR3 contains 19 residues. V shed 4 bases and J 2 bases; nucleotides not matched to a gene: 10. Germline V gene sequence: CDR1 MNHEY, CDR2 SMNVEV (reference sequence). CDR3 protein: CASSSRTGGGLAGANVLTF. The CDR3 DNA follows: TGTGCCAGCAGTTCCCGGACAGGGGGCGGGTTAGCTGGGGCCAACGTCCTGACTTTC.

The rearrangement joins TRBV30 to TRBJ2-3; TRBD2 is a possible D gene (6 bases). CDR1 and CDR2 (germline): GTSNPN, SVGIG (reference sequence). This CDR3 is 13 amino acids long. The germline V and J ends were trimmed by 5 bases and 2 bases, with 11 bases remaining between them. CDR3 in amino acids: CAWGWGDTDTQYF. For the CDR3, the DNA is TGTGCCTGGGGGTGGGGGGACACAGATACGCAGTATTTT.

The CDR3 coding sequence is TGTGCCAGCTCCCGGGGGGGAGATACGCAGTATTTT. It encodes CASSRGGDTQYF. V is TRBV18 and J is TRBJ2-3; TRBD2 matches 8 bases. J gave up 5 bases and V 6 bases, and 1 base lay outside the gene matches. From germline, CDR1 is KGHSH and CDR2 LQKENI. This CDR3 comprises 12 residues.

The rearrangement joins TRBV14 to TRBJ1-2; 9 nucleotides line up with TRBD1. Germline CDR1 is SGHDN and CDR2 is FVKESK. The CDR3 covers 16 residues. J gave up 0 bases and V 4 bases, and 6 bases lay outside the gene matches. The CDR3 loop is CASSPEQGASNYGYTF. The CDR3 bases are TGTGCCAGCAGCCCCGAACAGGGGGCGTCTAACTATGGCTACACCTTC.

The CDR3 DNA reads TGCGCCAGCAGCCACCGGGAGGCTGAAAACGAGCAGTACTTC. Translating it yields CASSHREAENEQYF. The chain has TRBV23-1 and TRBJ2-7, with TRBD2 identical over 7 bases. TRBV23-1 is assigned to the ORF class and has an uncertain function. V lost 6 bases to trimming and J lost 5 bases; unmatched junction nucleotides: 10. This CDR3 contains 14 residues.

The chain joins TRBV11-2 to TRBJ1-1; D is unclear. With 7 bases removed from V and 0 bases from J, the gap between germline ends came to 18 bases. This CDR3 region has 16 residues. Germline CDR1 is SGHAT and CDR2 is FQNNGV. The CDR3 nucleotides read TGTGCCAGCACCTTTACCTCGACACCCATGAACACTGAAGCTTTCTTT. Its translation is CASTFTSTPMNTEAFF.

CDR3 DNA sequence: TGTGCCACCTCTGACTCGTCGGGGTACGAGCAGTACTTC. It encodes CATSDSSGYEQYF. The chain is built from TRBV24-1 and TRBJ2-7, with a possible D match to TRBD2 (5 bases). Germline V gene lookup returns CDR1 KGHDR and CDR2 SFDVKD. The CDR3 has 13 amino acids. Trimming shortened V by 9 bases and J by 4 bases, and 15 bases separated the two germline ends.

CDR3 bases: TGCAGCGTTGTAGAACAGCAGAACACTGAAGCTTTCTTT. Encoded protein: CSVVEQQNTEAFF. The rearrangement uses TRBV29-1 and TRBJ1-1; no reliable D call. The CDR3 has 13 amino acids. The V gene's germline CDR1 is SQVTM and CDR2 ANQGSEA. The ends were cut back, 4 bases at V and 1 base at J, with 10 bases in the middle. Filled out from reference TRBV29-1 and TRBJ1-1, the complete variable domain reads SAVISQKPSRDICQRGTSLTIQCQVDSQVTMMFWYRQQPGQSLTLIATANQGSEATYESGFVIDKFPISRPNLTFSTLTVSNMSPEDSSIYLCSVVEQQNTEAFFGQGTRLTVV.

The chain joins TRBV30 to TRBJ1-2; 7 nucleotides match TRBD1. The CDR3 is 13 residues long. V lost 1 base to trimming and J lost 4 bases; unmatched junction nucleotides: 3. The germline gives CDR1 GTSNPN, CDR2 SVGIG (reference sequence). Written as DNA, the CDR3 is TGTGCCTGGAGTGAAGACAGGGCCTATGGCTACACCTTC. Translated, it gives CAWSEDRAYGYTF.

This clone was detected only a few times. Within the sample, other DNA sequences also encode this same CDR3. As DNA, the CDR3 is TGTGCCAGCAGCCGGAGGGGGGATACGCAGTATTTT. This translates into CASSRRGDTQYF. This chain uses TRBV7-8 with TRBJ2-3, with D perhaps TRBD1 or TRBD2 (6 bases each). The CDR3 has 12 residues. Germline lookup yields CDR1 SGHVS and CDR2 FQNEAQ. V lost 5 bases, J lost 6 bases, and 9 bases lay in between.

The chain combines TRBV28 with TRBJ1-4; weak D call: TRBD1 (5 bases). V was cut by 10 bases and J by 8 bases, with 26 bases left in between. The length of the CDR3 is 16 residues. Germline CDR1 is MDHEN and CDR2 is SYDVKM. CDR3 bases: TGTGCCACTACCCCGTCCGGGCCGGGGGGTGAGGAAAAACTGTTTTTT. This translates into CATTPSGPGGEEKLFF.

The V and J genes are TRBV19 and TRBJ1-5; perhaps TRBD1 as D (6 bases). The V end was cut by 8 bases, the J end by 2 bases, with 19 bases between. The length of the CDR3 is 16 residues. Germline V gene sequence: CDR1 LNHDA, CDR2 SQIVND (reference sequence). Here the CDR3 reads CASVGLSQGGNQPQHF. The CDR3 DNA is TGTGCCAGTGTCGGGCTATCACAGGGAGGCAATCAGCCCCAGCATTTT. Filled out from reference TRBV19 and TRBJ1-5, the complete variable domain reads DGGITQSPKYLFRKEGQNVTLSCEQNLNHDAMYWYRQDPGQGLRLIYYSQIVNDFQKGDIAEGYSVSREKKESFPLTVTSAQKNPTAFYLCASVGLSQGGNQPQHFGDGTRLSIL.

The genes are TRBV6-5 and TRBJ2-2, with 7 nucleotides matching TRBD1. The germline V gene has CDR1 MNHEY and CDR2 SVGAGI. With 4 bases clipped from V and 7 bases from J, the junction kept 9 bases outside the gene matches. This CDR3 is 15 amino acids long. The CDR3 bases are TGTGCCAGCAGTTCATCGACAGGGAGTGTCGGGGAGCTGTTTTTT. Encoded protein: CASSSSTGSVGELFF.